The rows below give T cell receptor beta chains drawn from one sample of a study of blood T cells in healthy people across ages. TCRdb independently ran MiXCR on the 5' RACE reads; one entry per CDR3 protein. The sample consists of a few hundred thousand distinct CDR3 sequences, more than 45% of them appearing once. The sample taken for sequencing was blood. Source of these receptors: a man in his 60s in good health. Each CDR3 is given with its conserved first and last residue. Each record gives: CDR3 protein, CDR3 DNA, V gene, D gene, J gene, clone size. D genes are given only for firm matches. Rows give clone size only sometimes, using once, few, many, or a class for an expanded clone.

CDR3aa: CASSGRLGGAGDTQYF
CDR3nt: TGTGCCAGCAGCGGACGCTTGGGGGGGGCAGGGGATACGCAGTATTTT
v_gene: TRBV6-1
d_gene: -
j_gene: TRBJ2-3
abundance: -

CDR3aa: CASSPITRETQYF
CDR3nt: TGTGCCAGCAGTCCAATCACTAGGGAGACCCAGTACTTC
v_gene: TRBV12-3/TRBV12-4
d_gene: -
j_gene: TRBJ2-5
abundance: few

CDR3aa: CSCGGETQYF
CDR3nt: TGCAGCTGCGGGGGAGAGACCCAGTACTTC
v_gene: TRBV29-1
d_gene: TRBD2
j_gene: TRBJ2-5
abundance: -

CDR3aa: CASSVGSWGAGGELFF
CDR3nt: TGTGCCAGCAGCGTGGGCTCGTGGGGCGCTGGCGGGGAGCTGTTTTTT
v_gene: TRBV5-6
d_gene: -
j_gene: TRBJ2-2
abundance: many

CDR3aa: CASSVRRTGGSYGYTF
CDR3nt: TGTGCCAGCAGCGTACGTAGGACAGGGGGGTCCTATGGCTACACCTTC
v_gene: TRBV9
d_gene: TRBD1
j_gene: TRBJ1-2
abundance: -

CDR3aa: CSASLGNQPQHF
CDR3nt: TGCAGTGCTAGCTTGGGGAATCAGCCCCAGCATTTT
v_gene: TRBV20-1
d_gene: -
j_gene: TRBJ1-5
abundance: -

CDR3aa: CASSLPLRVNPYNEQFF
CDR3nt: TGTGCCAGCAGCTTACCTCTGAGGGTGAACCCCTACAATGAGCAGTTCTTC
v_gene: TRBV7-9
d_gene: -
j_gene: TRBJ2-1
abundance: few

CDR3aa: CASSLGADYYRETQYF
CDR3nt: TGTGCCAGCAGCTTGGGTGCGGACTACTACCGAGAGACCCAGTACTTC
v_gene: TRBV7-6
d_gene: -
j_gene: TRBJ2-5
abundance: -

CDR3aa: CAGSPAGTGAYEQYF
CDR3nt: TGTGCCGGCAGCCCAGCCGGGACAGGGGCCTACGAGCAGTACTTC
v_gene: TRBV3-1
d_gene: TRBD1
j_gene: TRBJ2-7
abundance: -

CDR3aa: CASSPRTSGEHEQYF
CDR3nt: TGTGCCAGCAGTCCGCGGACTAGCGGGGAACACGAGCAGTACTTC
v_gene: TRBV12-3/TRBV12-4
d_gene: TRBD2
j_gene: TRBJ2-7
abundance: -

CDR3aa: CASSLQSGRLADTQYF
CDR3nt: TGTGCCAGCAGCTTACAATCGGGACGGCTGGCAGATACGCAGTATTTT
v_gene: TRBV7-8
d_gene: -
j_gene: TRBJ2-3
abundance: once

CDR3aa: CASSLVNSDDYEQYF
CDR3nt: TGTGCCAGCAGTTTAGTGAATAGCGACGACTACGAGCAGTACTTC
v_gene: TRBV28
d_gene: -
j_gene: TRBJ2-7
abundance: -

CDR3aa: CASSLDLGGREQFF
CDR3nt: TGTGCCAGCAGCTTAGATCTTGGGGGCCGTGAGCAGTTCTTC
v_gene: TRBV11-2
d_gene: -
j_gene: TRBJ2-1
abundance: -

CDR3aa: CAGSQSPGVWEQYF
CDR3nt: TGCGCCGGCAGCCAATCGCCGGGGGTGTGGGAGCAGTACTTC
v_gene: TRBV5-1
d_gene: -
j_gene: TRBJ2-7
abundance: once

CDR3aa: CASSEDTGEWETQYF
CDR3nt: TGTGCCAGCAGTGAAGATACAGGGGAATGGGAGACCCAGTACTTC
v_gene: TRBV2
d_gene: TRBD1
j_gene: TRBJ2-5
abundance: once

CDR3aa: CSARDAVGWEGITDTQYF
CDR3nt: TGCAGTGCTAGAGATGCCGTGGGGTGGGAGGGGATCACAGATACGCAGTATTTT
v_gene: TRBV20-1
d_gene: TRBD2
j_gene: TRBJ2-3
abundance: -

CDR3aa: CASSDTGQGTGELFF
CDR3nt: TGTGCCAGCAGTGACACAGGGCAGGGCACCGGGGAGCTGTTTTTT
v_gene: TRBV12-3/TRBV12-4
d_gene: -
j_gene: TRBJ2-2
abundance: -

CDR3aa: CASSRTGMNEKLFF
CDR3nt: TGTGCCAGCAGCCGGACAGGGATGAATGAAAAACTGTTTTTT
v_gene: TRBV7-9
d_gene: TRBD1
j_gene: TRBJ1-4
abundance: -

CDR3aa: CSAQIGSGDEQFF
CDR3nt: TGCAGTGCCCAGATCGGTAGCGGGGATGAGCAGTTCTTC
v_gene: TRBV20-1
d_gene: TRBD2
j_gene: TRBJ2-1
abundance: -

CDR3aa: CSVGSGRETLYF
CDR3nt: TGCAGCGTTGGGTCAGGGCGAGAGACCCTGTACTTC
v_gene: TRBV29-1
d_gene: -
j_gene: TRBJ2-7
abundance: -

CDR3aa: CASSFVRASGTYEQYF
CDR3nt: TGCGCCAGCAGCTTTGTCCGCGCTAGCGGGACCTACGAGCAGTACTTC
v_gene: TRBV5-1
d_gene: TRBD2
j_gene: TRBJ2-7
abundance: few

CDR3aa: CASRETSGSRNEQFF
CDR3nt: TGTGCCAGCAGGGAAACTAGCGGGAGTAGGAATGAGCAGTTCTTC
v_gene: TRBV2
d_gene: TRBD2
j_gene: TRBJ2-1
abundance: once

CDR3aa: CASSLRFAEQYF
CDR3nt: TGTGCCAGCAGCTTAAGATTTGCGGAGCAGTACTTC
v_gene: TRBV7-2
d_gene: -
j_gene: TRBJ2-7
abundance: -

CDR3aa: CSVPSGQRNTGELFF
CDR3nt: TGCAGTGTCCCTAGCGGCCAAAGGAACACCGGGGAGCTGTTTTTT
v_gene: TRBV20-1
d_gene: TRBD2
j_gene: TRBJ2-2
abundance: -

CDR3aa: CASSKETGGGTGYTF
CDR3nt: TGTGCCAGTAGTAAGGAGACAGGGGGCGGTACCGGCTACACCTTC
v_gene: TRBV19
d_gene: TRBD1
j_gene: TRBJ1-2
abundance: few